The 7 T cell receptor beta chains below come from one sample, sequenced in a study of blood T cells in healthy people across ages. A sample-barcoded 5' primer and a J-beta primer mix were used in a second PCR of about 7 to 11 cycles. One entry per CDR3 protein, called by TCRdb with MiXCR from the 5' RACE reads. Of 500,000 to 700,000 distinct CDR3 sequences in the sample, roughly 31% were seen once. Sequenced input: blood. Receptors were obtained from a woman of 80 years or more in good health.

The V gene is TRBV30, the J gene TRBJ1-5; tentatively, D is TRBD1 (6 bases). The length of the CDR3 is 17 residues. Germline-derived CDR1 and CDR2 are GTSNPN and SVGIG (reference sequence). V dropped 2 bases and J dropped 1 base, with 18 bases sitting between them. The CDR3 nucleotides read TGTGCCTGGAGTCACCTTCTGGGGGGGGGCAGCAATCAGCCCCAGCATTTT. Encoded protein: CAWSHLLGGGSNQPQHF.

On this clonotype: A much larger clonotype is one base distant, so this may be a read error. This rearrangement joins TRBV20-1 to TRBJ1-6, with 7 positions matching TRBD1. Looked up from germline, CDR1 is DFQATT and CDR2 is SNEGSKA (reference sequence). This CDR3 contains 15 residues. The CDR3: CGAFTGDAYNSPLHF. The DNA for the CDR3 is TGCGGTGCTTTTACAGGGGACGCCTATAATTCACCCCTCCACTTT.

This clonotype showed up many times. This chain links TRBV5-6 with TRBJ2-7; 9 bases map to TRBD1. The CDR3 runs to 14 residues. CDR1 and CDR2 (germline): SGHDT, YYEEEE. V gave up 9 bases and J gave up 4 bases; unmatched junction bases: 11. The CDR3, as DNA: TGTGCCACTAAGCGACAGGGGGTTGCGTACGAGCAGTACTTC. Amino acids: CATKRQGVAYEQYF.

CDR3 in DNA: TGTGCCAGCAGCTTTCCGGGCTTCGGCACCGGGGAGCTGTTTTTT. Protein sequence: CASSFPGFGTGELFF. The V gene is TRBV7-2, the J gene TRBJ2-2, with D hard to call. The V and J ends lost 3 bases and 4 bases respectively, with 12 bases between them. Germline-derived CDR1 and CDR2 are SGHTA and FQGNSA. The CDR3 runs 15 residues.

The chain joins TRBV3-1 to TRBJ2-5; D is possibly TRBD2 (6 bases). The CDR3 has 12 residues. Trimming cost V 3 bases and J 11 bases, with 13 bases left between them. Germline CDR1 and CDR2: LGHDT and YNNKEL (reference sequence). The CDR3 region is CASSHWGDEQYF. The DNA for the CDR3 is TGTGCCAGCAGCCATTGGGGGGATGAGCAGTACTTC.

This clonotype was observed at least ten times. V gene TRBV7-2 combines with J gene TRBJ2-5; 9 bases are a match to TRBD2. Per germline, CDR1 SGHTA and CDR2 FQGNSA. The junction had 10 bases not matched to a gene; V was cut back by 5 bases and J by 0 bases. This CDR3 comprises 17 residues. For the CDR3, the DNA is TGTGCCAGCAGCCCAGCCCCCAGCGGGGGGTACCAAGAGACCCAGTACTTC. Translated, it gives CASSPAPSGGYQETQYF.

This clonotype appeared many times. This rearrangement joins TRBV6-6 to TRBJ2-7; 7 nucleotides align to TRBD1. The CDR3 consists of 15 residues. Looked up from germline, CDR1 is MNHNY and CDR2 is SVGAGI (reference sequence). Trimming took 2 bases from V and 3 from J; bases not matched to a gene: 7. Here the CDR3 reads CASSYRQGNLYEQYF. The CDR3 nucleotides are TGTGCCAGCAGTTACCGACAGGGAAACCTCTACGAGCAGTACTTC.